This T cell receptor (beta chain) emerged from a study of breast tumors, draining lymph nodes, adjacent tissues. Samples came from axillary lymph nodes draining the breast cancer. With V trimmed by 3 bases and J by 7 bases, 12 bases remained unmatched. This CDR3 region has 17 residues. Germline V lookup: CDR1 SGHTS, CDR2 YDEGEE. One entry per CDR3 protein results from TCRdb running MiXCR on the multiplex PCR reads. The sample gives about 230,000 distinct CDR3 sequences, approximately 31% of which show up once; approximately 1.5% is in the top ten. This clonotype showed up many times. The sequenced sample was axillary lymph node tissue. The rearrangement joins TRBV5-8 to TRBJ1-6, with 8 bases that match TRBD1. The clonotype was recovered from a female donor with breast cancer. Some clones in this sample may be carry-over from other donors' samples. The CDR3 loop reads CASSSPDRAGWNSPLHF. The CDR3 DNA sequence: TGTGCCAGCAGCTCACCGGACAGGGCGGGATGGAATTCACCCCTCCACTTT.